This T cell receptor (beta chain) comes out of a study of radiotherapy plus CTLA-4 blockade in lung cancer. Overall study: Objective responses were observed in around 17% of patients, and disease control was achieved by about 30%. Study results and limitations: Per reports, early blood T cell clone dynamics, plus interferon-beta, forecast response most strongly.

Sequencing used immunoSEQ multiplex PCR; TCRdb keeps in-frame clones, though not all of them. The sample lists 85,000 to 95,000 clones, 80% to 85% seen once, with roughly 26% in the top ten. This clone was observed once. Its antigen is currently unknown. The V end lost 0 bases, the J end lost 2 bases, and 4 bases lay between the germline ends. Germline values: CDR1 SGHNT, CDR2 YYREEE (reference sequence). CDR3 length equals 13 residues. The sequencing here drew on peripheral blood, taken from a patient treated with radiotherapy plus ipilimumab. The source of this sequence is a human donor with non-small cell lung cancer that progressed on radiotherapy plus ipilimumab. The V call is TRBV5-4, the J call TRBJ2-3; no firm D call. The CDR3 protein is CASSLGLTDTQYF. The CDR3 DNA is TGTGCCAGCAGCTTGGGACTCACAGATACGCAGTATTTT.